These 21 T cell receptor beta chains share one sample of origin, sequenced in a study of technical replicates of blood from a few donors (TCRdb year 2017). The library was made by the immunoSEQ multiplex PCR assay. The table was pulled from immuneACCESS by TCRdb, which kept in-frame rearrangements only. Such tables lose some clones; where checked, under half of the loss comes from unresolved V genes, and the rest has no known cause. Here the sample has some 62,000 clones; around 87% occur a single time. The ten largest clones represent about 5% of the sample. The specimen was PBMCs. Receptor source: a human donor in good health. Some clones in this sample may be carry-over from other donors' samples.

The chain couples TRBV29-1 to TRBJ1-1; no definite D call. The germline V and J ends were trimmed by 3 bases and 3 bases, with 17 bases remaining between them. Germline CDR1 and CDR2: SQVTM and ANQGSEA. The CDR3 is made up of 15 amino acids. CDR3 DNA sequence: TGCAGCGTTGATAAGGTTTACACTAGGCACACTGAAGCTTTCTTT. This translates into CSVDKVYTRHTEAFF.

The gene calls are TRBV7-3 and TRBJ2-5; 14 nucleotides align to TRBD2. The J segment lost 5 bases and the V segment lost 5 bases, leaving 4 bases of the junction unmatched. CDR3 size: 15 residues. Germline CDR1 is SGHTA and CDR2 is FQGTGA. This chain's CDR3 is CASSHRLAGGETQYF. In nucleotides, the CDR3 is TGTGCCAGCAGCCATCGACTAGCGGGGGGGGAGACCCAGTACTTC.

This CDR3 reads CASSRKERETQYF. CDR3 nucleotides: TGTGCCAGCAGCAGAAAAGAGCGGGAGACCCAGTACTTC. V and J are TRBV6-5 and TRBJ2-5; tentatively, D is TRBD2 (5 bases). With 6 bases removed from V and 5 bases from J, the gap between germline ends came to 13 bases. CDR1 MNHEY and CDR2 SVGAGI come from the germline V gene. The CDR3 runs 13 residues.

The V gene is TRBV5-6, the J gene TRBJ1-5; TRBD1 is a possible D gene (5 bases). Germline V gene data show CDR1 as SGHDT and CDR2 as YYEEEE. This CDR3 is 14 amino acids long. The V end was cut by 2 bases, the J end by 1 base, with 7 bases between. This CDR3 is CASSLPGSNQPQHF. CDR3 in DNA: TGTGCCAGCAGCTTACCAGGGAGCAATCAGCCCCAGCATTTT.

CDR3 loop: CASSEPPGGGAGETQYF. The DNA of the CDR3 is TGTGCCAGCAGTGAACCCCCGGGCGGGGGGGCTGGGGAGACCCAGTACTTC. The chain couples TRBV6-1 to TRBJ2-5; 9 bases match TRBD2. Germline lookup yields CDR1 MNHNS and CDR2 SASEGT. The CDR3 runs to 17 residues. V trimming: 2 bases; J trimming: 5 bases; junction bases outside the gene matches: 12.

The rearrangement links TRBV9 to TRBJ1-5; D is perhaps TRBD1 (6 bases). The CDR3 totals 14 residues. Germline values: CDR1 SGDLS, CDR2 YYNGEE. Trimming stripped 0 bases from V and 3 bases from J, with 7 bases between. CDR3 sequence reads: CASSVGGHNQPQHF. For the CDR3, the DNA is TGTGCCAGCAGCGTAGGGGGACACAATCAGCCCCAGCATTTT. Complete variable domain (other parts from reference TRBV9 and TRBJ1-5): DSGVTQTPKHLITATGQRVTLRCSPRSGDLSVYWYQQSLDQGLQFLIQYYNGEERAKGNILERFSAQQFPDLHSELNLSSLELGDSALYFCASSVGGHNQPQHFGDGTRLSIL.

The V call is TRBV27, the J call TRBJ1-6; 9 bases fit TRBD1. This CDR3 has 16 residues. J was trimmed by 8 bases and V by 4 bases; bases with no gene match: 9. Germline loops: CDR1 MNHEY, CDR2 SMNVEV (reference sequence). CDR3 loop: CASSWEGTGRHSPLHF. In DNA, the CDR3 is TGTGCCAGCAGTTGGGAAGGGACAGGGCGGCATTCACCCCTCCACTTT.

The chain combines TRBV6-6 with TRBJ2-1, with 14 bases that match TRBD2. This CDR3 comprises 16 residues. Trimming at V came to 7 bases and at J to 1 base, leaving 3 bases not matched to a gene. Germline CDR1 MNHNY, CDR2 SVGAGI (reference sequence). CDR3 DNA sequence: TGTGCCAGCATAGGGACTAGCGGGAGTTCCTACAATGAGCAGTTCTTC. Amino acid sequence: CASIGTSGSSYNEQFF.

This chain links TRBV2 with TRBJ1-2; the D is unclear. The CDR3 consists of 12 residues. Germline V gene lookup returns CDR1 SNHLY and CDR2 FYNNEI. Trimming removed 3 bases at V and 5 bases at J, with 7 bases between. The CDR3 is CASSDRAYGYTF. The CDR3 DNA follows: TGTGCCAGCAGTGACAGAGCGTATGGCTACACCTTC. The full variable domain, its missing parts supplied by reference TRBV2 and TRBJ1-2, is EPEVTQTPSHQVTQMGQEVILRCVPISNHLYFYWYRQILGQKVEFLVSFYNNEISEKSEIFDDQFSVERPDGSNFTLKIRSTKLEDSAMYFCASSDRAYGYTFGSGTRLTVV.

The chain carries TRBV7-3 and TRBJ1-6; 10 nucleotides align to TRBD1. Germline V gene sequence: CDR1 SGHTA, CDR2 FQGTGA. V lost 5 bases and J lost 7; bases outside the gene matches: 14. The CDR3 sequence is 18 residues long. CDR3 coding DNA: TGTGCCAGCAGCATATACAACGGGGGACAGGGGAGGAATTCACCCCTCCACTTT. This gives the protein CASSIYNGGQGRNSPLHF.

J is TRBJ2-7 and V is TRBV7-3; 8 bases map to TRBD2. Germline trimming cut 5 bases from V and 2 bases from J; bases unmatched to any gene: 5. There are 14 residues in the CDR3. CDR1 is SGHTA and CDR2 is FQGTGA in the germline V gene. The CDR3 reads CASSPAAGAYEQYF. The CDR3 DNA follows: TGTGCCAGCAGCCCAGCAGCGGGGGCCTACGAGCAGTACTTC.

This rearrangement joins TRBV7-2 to TRBJ1-2; 10 bases are a match to TRBD1. The germline V gene has CDR1 SGHTA and CDR2 FQGNSA. The CDR3 loop spans 15 amino acids. V trimming: 4 bases; J trimming: 3 bases; junction bases outside the gene matches: 5. CDR3 coding DNA: TGTGCCAGCAGCTCACGGGACAGGGGCGACTATGGCTACACCTTC. Amino acid sequence: CASSSRDRGDYGYTF. Complete variable domain (other parts from reference TRBV7-2 and TRBJ1-2): GAGVSQSPSNKVTEKGKDVELRCDPISGHTALYWYRQSLGQGLEFLIYFQGNSAPDKSGLPSDRFSAERTGGSVSTLTIQRTQQEDSAVYLCASSSRDRGDYGYTFGSGTRLTVV.

The V call is TRBV5-1, the J call TRBJ2-1; 8 positions match TRBD1. V was pared by 0 bases and J by 4 bases, with 6 bases of the junction left unmatched. The CDR3 consists of 16 residues. Per germline, CDR1 SGHRS and CDR2 YFSETQ. CDR3 amino acids: CASSLGGRQGYNEQFF. Written as DNA, the CDR3 is TGCGCCAGCAGCTTGGGAGGCCGACAGGGGTACAATGAGCAGTTCTTC. Looking up the rest from reference TRBV5-1 and TRBJ2-1 gives the full variable domain: KAGVTQTPRYLIKTRGQQVTLSCSPISGHRSVSWYQQTPGQGLQFLFEYFSETQRNKGNFPGRFSGRQFSNSRSEMNVSTLELGDSALYLCASSLGGRQGYNEQFFGPGTRLTVL.

The J gene is TRBJ2-5, the V gene TRBV2; a weak D match, TRBD2 (7 bases). The germline V gene has CDR1 SNHLY and CDR2 FYNNEI. The CDR3 is 13 residues long. V dropped 6 bases and J dropped 4 bases, with 12 bases sitting between them. The DNA of the CDR3 is TGTGCCAGCAGCGGACTAGGGGGAGAGACCCAGTACTTC. Translating gives CASSGLGGETQYF.

The gene calls are TRBV7-2 and TRBJ1-2; 7 bases line up with TRBD1. The CDR3 covers 14 residues. CDR1 SGHTA and CDR2 FQGNSA come from the germline V gene. V lost 4 bases to trimming and J lost 8 bases; unmatched junction nucleotides: 10. The CDR3 region is CASSSQGTVRGYTF. The CDR3 nucleotides are TGTGCCAGCAGCTCCCAGGGGACAGTCAGGGGCTACACCTTC.

V gene TRBV7-8 combines with J gene TRBJ2-7, with TRBD1 as a possible D gene (5 bases). This CDR3 has 15 amino acids. CDR1 is SGHVS and CDR2 is FQNEAQ in the germline V gene. The V end was cut by 0 bases, the J end by 1 base, with 10 bases between. DNA for the CDR3: TGTGCCAGCAGCTTAGCAGGGGTAGGGTCCTACGAGCAGTACTTC. Its translation: CASSLAGVGSYEQYF. The entire variable domain, with the rest obtained from reference TRBV7-8 and TRBJ2-7, is as follows: GAGVSQSPRYKVAKRGQDVALRCDPISGHVSLFWYQQALGQGPEFLTYFQNEAQLDKSGLPSDRFFAERPEGSVSTLKIQRTQQEDSAVYLCASSLAGVGSYEQYFGPGTRLTVT.

The chain couples TRBV5-1 to TRBJ1-1, with 7 nucleotides matching TRBD1. The CDR3 totals 14 residues. V shed 3 bases and J 4 bases; nucleotides not matched to a gene: 6. CDR1 and CDR2 from the germline V gene are SGHRS and YFSETQ. The CDR3: CASSWNGDSTEAFF. The CDR3 bases are TGCGCCAGCAGCTGGAACGGGGACAGCACTGAAGCTTTCTTT.

V and J are TRBV6-5 and TRBJ1-6; D unresolved. Per germline, CDR1 MNHEY and CDR2 SVGAGI. Trimming pared 4 bases from V and 3 bases from J, leaving 10 bases between. This CDR3 has 15 residues. The CDR3 DNA reads as TGTGCCAGCAGTTCCGAGCGACTCTATAATTCACCCCTCCACTTT. Its translation: CASSSERLYNSPLHF.

This clone was observed once. V is TRBV6-5 and J is TRBJ1-5, with D uncertain. The CDR3 length is 13 residues. V dropped 6 bases and J dropped 2 bases, with 8 bases sitting between them. CDR1 and CDR2 from the germline V gene are MNHEY and SVGAGI. The CDR3 spells CASRVRGNQPQHF. CDR3 DNA: TGTGCCAGCAGGGTGAGGGGCAATCAGCCCCAGCATTTT.

The chain combines TRBV15 with TRBJ1-4; no reliable D call. Per the germline V gene, CDR1 is LNHNV and CDR2 is YYDKDF (reference sequence). Trimming cost V 3 bases and J 0 bases, with 5 bases left between them. There are 14 residues in the CDR3. CDR3 sequence: CATSSGATNEKLFF. In DNA, the CDR3 is TGTGCCACCAGCAGCGGGGCAACTAATGAAAAACTGTTTTTT.

V and J are TRBV1 and TRBJ2-5; the table names TRBD2, a call not compared with the DNA. TRBV1 is described as a pseudogene. The CDR3 is 16 amino acids. CDR3 coding DNA: TGCACCAGCAGCCAAGTGGGACTAGCGGGCCGGGAGACCCAGTACTTC. This sequence encodes CTSSQVGLAGRETQYF.